A single sample is the source of the 15 T cell receptor beta chains below, sequenced in a study of identical twins. TCRdb re-analysed the 5' RACE reads in MiXCR, keeping a single row per CDR3 protein. The data contain about 900,000 distinct CDR3 sequences, roughly an eighth of them singletons. These data were likewise used in another study, on yellow fever vaccine responses in identical twins.

The sample was PBMCs. All receptors come from a woman aged 18 to 35 in good health.

This clonotype was seen only a few times. The chain has TRBV6-1 and TRBJ2-7; perhaps TRBD1 as D (6 bases). Germline assignment: CDR1 MNHNS and CDR2 SASEGT. The CDR3 has 15 amino acids. V lost 7 bases and J lost 4, with 20 bases in between. The CDR3 protein is CASKTTGSTGYEQYF. The CDR3 DNA is TGTGCCAGCAAGACTACAGGGTCAACCGGATACGAGCAGTACTTC.

This clonotype was seen only a few times. The rearrangement uses TRBV12-3 or TRBV12-4 and TRBJ2-1; D tentatively fits TRBD1 or TRBD2 (5 bases each). The CDR3 extends over 16 amino acids. V lost 6 bases and J lost 2, with 17 bases in between. The CDR3 spells CASSRQSGAPYNEQFF. The CDR3 DNA is TGTGCCAGCAGCCGCCAGTCCGGGGCCCCCTACAATGAGCAGTTCTTC.

V usage is TRBV6-5 and J usage is TRBJ1-6; D remains unclear. Trimming took 2 bases from V and 6 from J, leaving 8 bases between them. The CDR3 has 14 residues. CDR1 MNHEY and CDR2 SVGAGI come from the germline V gene. CDR3 region: CASSYGKVNSPLHF. DNA for the CDR3: TGTGCCAGCAGTTACGGCAAGGTTAATTCACCCCTCCACTTT.

This clonotype showed up just a few times. The CDR3 here is CASSIMWGEDTQYF. The CDR3 DNA sequence: TGTGCCAGTAGTATAATGTGGGGCGAAGATACGCAGTATTTT. The V and J genes are TRBV19 and TRBJ2-3; TRBD1 is a possible D gene (5 bases). Trimming pared 2 bases from V and 5 bases from J, leaving 11 bases between. The CDR3 covers 14 residues. The germline CDR1 and CDR2 sequences are LNHDA and SQIVND (reference sequence).

This clonotype was detected a few times. The chain joins TRBV27 to TRBJ2-2, with TRBD1 matching 7 bases. The V segment lost 6 bases and the J segment 14 bases; nucleotides outside the gene matches: 6. Germline V gene lookup returns CDR1 MNHEY and CDR2 SMNVEV (reference sequence). There are 11 residues in the CDR3. The CDR3 region is CASSQGVGLFF. The CDR3 nucleotides read TGTGCCAGCAGCCAGGGGGTCGGACTGTTTTTT.

Many counts were recorded for this clonotype. The genes are TRBV2 and TRBJ2-3; 7 nucleotides match TRBD1. The CDR3 runs to 13 residues. Germline V CDR1 and CDR2: SNHLY, FYNNEI. The J segment lost 2 bases and the V segment lost 6 bases, leaving 2 bases of the junction unmatched. The CDR3 is CASRGQPTDTQYF. The CDR3 DNA reads TGTGCCAGCAGGGGACAGCCCACAGATACGCAGTATTTT.

This clonotype appeared a few times. This rearrangement joins TRBV7-2 to TRBJ2-3, with D perhaps TRBD2 (5 bases). Germline CDR1 SGHTA, CDR2 FQGNSA. V was cut by 5 bases and J by 6 bases, with 21 bases left in between. The CDR3 length is 16 residues. CDR3 protein: CASSPPGEGATDTQYF. CDR3 in DNA: TGTGCCAGCAGCCCCCCAGGCGAGGGCGCAACGGATACGCAGTATTTT.

CDR3 bases: TGTGCCAGCAGTTTATGGCGGGCCGGGGTTAACTATGGCTACACCTTC. This gives the protein CASSLWRAGVNYGYTF. This chain connects TRBV28 to TRBJ1-2; no clear D. V was shortened by 0 bases and J by 1 base, with 12 bases between the two germline ends. The germline gives CDR1 MDHEN, CDR2 SYDVKM. The length of the CDR3 is 16 residues.

The chain couples TRBV6-2 or TRBV6-3 to TRBJ1-1; unclear D gene. V gave up 5 bases and J gave up 8 bases, with 15 bases separating them. The CDR3 totals 13 residues. The germline V gene has CDR1 MNHEY and CDR2 SVGEGT. In DNA form, the CDR3 reads TGTGCCAGCAGTAAACACCAAACGTTGGAAGCTTTCTTT. Amino acids: CASSKHQTLEAFF.

The J gene is TRBJ2-2, the V gene TRBV20-1; D gene uncertain. CDR1 is DFQATT, CDR2 SNEGSKA, per germline (reference sequence). Trimming took 2 bases from V and 1 from J, leaving 5 bases between them. This CDR3 region has 13 residues. DNA of the CDR3: TGCAGTGCTAGACAGAAGAACACCGGGGAGCTGTTTTTT. This sequence encodes CSARQKNTGELFF.

The J gene is TRBJ2-3, the V gene TRBV6-4; 9 nucleotides line up with TRBD2. Germline CDR1 MRHNA, CDR2 SNTAGT. The CDR3 sequence is 15 residues long. V lost 6 bases and J lost 2; bases outside the gene matches: 6. The chain's CDR3 is CASRYLAGLTDTQYF. As DNA, the CDR3 is TGTGCCAGCAGATACCTAGCGGGGCTCACAGATACGCAGTATTTT.

This clonotype occurred many times. The chain has TRBV12-3 or TRBV12-4 and TRBJ1-3, with TRBD1 as a possible D gene (5 bases). The CDR3 is made up of 16 amino acids. V was shortened by 4 bases and J by 0 bases, with 13 bases between the two germline ends. CDR3 region: CASSSPWGISGNTIYF. CDR3 DNA: TGTGCCAGCAGTTCCCCCTGGGGGATCTCTGGAAACACCATATATTTT.

The table lists this clonotype with a few counts. The rearrangement uses TRBV12-3 or TRBV12-4 and TRBJ2-3; the match to TRBD2 covers 7 bases. V lost 5 bases to trimming and J lost 4 bases; unmatched junction nucleotides: 21. The CDR3 contains 19 residues. The DNA of the CDR3 is TGTGCCAGCAGTCCACAACGGGGAGGGTTGCACATTAGATCAGATACGCAGTATTTT. It translates to CASSPQRGGLHIRSDTQYF.

This clonotype appeared a few times. The chain couples TRBV20-1 to TRBJ1-1; D call uncertain. The V gene's germline CDR1 is DFQATT and CDR2 SNEGSKA (reference sequence). The V gene lost 6 bases and the J gene lost 0 bases, with 11 bases spanning the gap. The CDR3 is 13 amino acids. CDR3 nucleotides: TGCAGTGCGCCGACATACATGAACACTGAAGCTTTCTTT. The encoded protein is CSAPTYMNTEAFF.

This clonotype was counted only a few times. V usage is TRBV5-8 and J usage is TRBJ2-7; possible D gene TRBD2, 6 bases. V was cut by 6 bases and J by 4 bases, with 14 bases left in between. Germline V gene lookup returns CDR1 SGHTS and CDR2 YDEGEE. CDR3 length equals 13 residues. The CDR3 loop is CASTPGEDYEQYF. Written as DNA, the CDR3 is TGTGCCAGCACCCCCGGGGAGGATTACGAGCAGTACTTC.